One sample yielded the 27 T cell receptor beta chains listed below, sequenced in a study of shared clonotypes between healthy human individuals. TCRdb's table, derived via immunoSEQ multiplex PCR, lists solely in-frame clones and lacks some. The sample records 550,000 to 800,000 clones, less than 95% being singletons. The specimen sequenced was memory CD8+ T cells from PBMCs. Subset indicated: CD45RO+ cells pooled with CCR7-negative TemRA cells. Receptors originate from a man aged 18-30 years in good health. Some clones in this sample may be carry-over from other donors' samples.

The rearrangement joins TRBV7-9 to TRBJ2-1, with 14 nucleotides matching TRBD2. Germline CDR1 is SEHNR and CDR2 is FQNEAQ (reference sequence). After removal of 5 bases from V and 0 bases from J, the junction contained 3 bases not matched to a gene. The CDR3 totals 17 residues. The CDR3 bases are TGTGCCAGCAGCCCAGGACTAGCGGGGGGCTCCTACAATGAGCAGTTCTTC. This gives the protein CASSPGLAGGSYNEQFF.

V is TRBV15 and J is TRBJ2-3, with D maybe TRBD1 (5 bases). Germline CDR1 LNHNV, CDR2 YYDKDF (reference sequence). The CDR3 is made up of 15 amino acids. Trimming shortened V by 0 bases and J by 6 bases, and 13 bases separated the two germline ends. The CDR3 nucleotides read TGTGCCACCAGCAGAGATGGTTCAGGGCGGGATACGCAGTATTTT. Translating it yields CATSRDGSGRDTQYF. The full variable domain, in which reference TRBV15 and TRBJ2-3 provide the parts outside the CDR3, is DAMVIQNPRYQVTQFGKPVTLSCSQTLNHNVMYWYQQKSSQAPKLLFHYYDKDFNNEADTPDNFQSRRPNTSFCFLDIRSPGLGDTAMYLCATSRDGSGRDTQYFGPGTRLTVL.

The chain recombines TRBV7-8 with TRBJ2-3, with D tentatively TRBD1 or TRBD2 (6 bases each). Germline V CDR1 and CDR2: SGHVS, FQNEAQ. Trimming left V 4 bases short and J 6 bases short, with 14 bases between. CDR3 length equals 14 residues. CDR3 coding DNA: TGTGCCAGCAGCTCACCAGAAGGGGGGGATACGCAGTATTTT. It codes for CASSSPEGGDTQYF. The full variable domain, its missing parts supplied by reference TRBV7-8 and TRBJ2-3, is GAGVSQSPRYKVAKRGQDVALRCDPISGHVSLFWYQQALGQGPEFLTYFQNEAQLDKSGLPSDRFFAERPEGSVSTLKIQRTQQEDSAVYLCASSSPEGGDTQYFGPGTRLTVL.

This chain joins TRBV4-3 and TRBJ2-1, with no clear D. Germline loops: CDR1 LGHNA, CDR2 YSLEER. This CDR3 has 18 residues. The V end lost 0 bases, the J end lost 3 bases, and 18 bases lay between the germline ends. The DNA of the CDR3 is TGCGCCAGCAGCCAAGATCTCGGCCTAGACCTCTTCTACAATGAGCAGTTCTTC. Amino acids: CASSQDLGLDLFYNEQFF.

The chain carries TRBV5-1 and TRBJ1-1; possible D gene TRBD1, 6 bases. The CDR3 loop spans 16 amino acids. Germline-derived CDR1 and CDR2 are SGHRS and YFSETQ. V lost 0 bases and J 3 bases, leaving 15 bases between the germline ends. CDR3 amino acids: CASSLAEGGWDTEAFF. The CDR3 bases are TGCGCCAGCAGCTTGGCGGAGGGGGGTTGGGACACTGAAGCTTTCTTT. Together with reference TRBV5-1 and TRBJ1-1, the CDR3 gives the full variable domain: KAGVTQTPRYLIKTRGQQVTLSCSPISGHRSVSWYQQTPGQGLQFLFEYFSETQRNKGNFPGRFSGRQFSNSRSEMNVSTLELGDSALYLCASSLAEGGWDTEAFFGQGTRLTVV.

Written as DNA, the CDR3 is TGTGCCAGCAGTGACTCGGGTTTTCGGTACACTGAAGCTTTCTTT. Its protein is CASSDSGFRYTEAFF. The chain carries TRBV6-4 and TRBJ1-1; D remains unclear. The CDR3 spans 15 residues. Germline CDR1 MRHNA, CDR2 SNTAGT. Trimming removed 0 bases at V and 3 bases at J, with 11 bases between.

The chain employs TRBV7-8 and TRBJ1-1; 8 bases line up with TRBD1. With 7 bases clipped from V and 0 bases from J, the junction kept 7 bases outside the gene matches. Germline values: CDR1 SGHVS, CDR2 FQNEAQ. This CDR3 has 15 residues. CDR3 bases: TGTGCCAGCACCAGGACAGGGAAACTGAACACTGAAGCTTTCTTT. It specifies CASTRTGKLNTEAFF.

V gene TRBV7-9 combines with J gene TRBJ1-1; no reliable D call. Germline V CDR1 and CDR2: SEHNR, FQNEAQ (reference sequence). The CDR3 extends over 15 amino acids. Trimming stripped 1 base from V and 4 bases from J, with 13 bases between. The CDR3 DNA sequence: TGTGCCAGCAGCTTAGAGCGGGGAAGGGTCACTGAAGCTTTCTTT. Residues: CASSLERGRVTEAFF.

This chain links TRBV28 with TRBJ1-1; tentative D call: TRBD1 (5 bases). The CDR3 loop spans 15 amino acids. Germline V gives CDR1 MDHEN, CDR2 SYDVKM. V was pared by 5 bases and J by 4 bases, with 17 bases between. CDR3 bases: TGTGCCAGCAGTCCGACAGTGGGGGGTATCACTGAAGCTTTCTTT. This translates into CASSPTVGGITEAFF. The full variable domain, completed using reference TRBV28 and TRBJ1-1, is DVKVTQSSRYLVKRTGEKVFLECVQDMDHENMFWYRQDPGLGLRLIYFSYDVKMKEKGDIPEGYSVSREKKERFSLILESASTNQTSMYLCASSPTVGGITEAFFGQGTRLTVV.

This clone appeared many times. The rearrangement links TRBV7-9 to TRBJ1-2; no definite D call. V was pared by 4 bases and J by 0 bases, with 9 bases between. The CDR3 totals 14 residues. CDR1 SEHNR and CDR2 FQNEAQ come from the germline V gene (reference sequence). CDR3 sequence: CASSWSDSNYGYTF. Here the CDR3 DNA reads TGTGCCAGCAGCTGGAGTGATTCTAACTATGGCTACACCTTC.

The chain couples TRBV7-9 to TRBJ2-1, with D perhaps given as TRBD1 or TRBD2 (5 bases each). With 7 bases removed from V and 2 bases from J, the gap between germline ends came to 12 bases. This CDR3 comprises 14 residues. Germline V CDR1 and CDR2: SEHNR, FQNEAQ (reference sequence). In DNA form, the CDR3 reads TGTGCCAGCATGGGGGATTCTGCCTACAATGAGCAGTTCTTC. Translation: CASMGDSAYNEQFF.

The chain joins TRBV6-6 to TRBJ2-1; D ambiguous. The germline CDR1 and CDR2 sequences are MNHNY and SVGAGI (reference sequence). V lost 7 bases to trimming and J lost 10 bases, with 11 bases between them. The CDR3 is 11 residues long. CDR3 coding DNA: TGTGCCAGCATCAGCGTTTCGGAGCAGTTCTTC. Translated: CASISVSEQFF.

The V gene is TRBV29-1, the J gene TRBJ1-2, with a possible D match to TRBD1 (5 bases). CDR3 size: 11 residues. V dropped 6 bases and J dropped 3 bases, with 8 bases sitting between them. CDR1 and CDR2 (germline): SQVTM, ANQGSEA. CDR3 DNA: TGCAGCGTCAGGGCTGACTATGGCTACACCTTC. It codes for CSVRADYGYTF.

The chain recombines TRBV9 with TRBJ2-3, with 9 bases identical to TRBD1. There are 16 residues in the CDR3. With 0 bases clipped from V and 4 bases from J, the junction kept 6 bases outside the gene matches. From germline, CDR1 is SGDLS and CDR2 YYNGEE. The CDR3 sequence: CASSVEGQGVADTQYF. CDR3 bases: TGTGCCAGCAGCGTAGAGGGACAGGGCGTGGCAGATACGCAGTATTTT.

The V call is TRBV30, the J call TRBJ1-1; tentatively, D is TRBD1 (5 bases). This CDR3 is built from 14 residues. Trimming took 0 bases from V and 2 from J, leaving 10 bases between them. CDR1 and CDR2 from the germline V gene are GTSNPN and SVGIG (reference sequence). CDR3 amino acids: CAWSVSTDNTEAFF. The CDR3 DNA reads TGTGCCTGGAGTGTATCGACAGACAACACTGAAGCTTTCTTT.

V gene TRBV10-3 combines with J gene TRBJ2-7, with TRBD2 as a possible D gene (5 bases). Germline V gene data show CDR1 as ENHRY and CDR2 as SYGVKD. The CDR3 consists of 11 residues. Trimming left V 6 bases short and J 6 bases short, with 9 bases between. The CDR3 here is CAISDGVEQYF. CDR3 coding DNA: TGTGCCATCAGCGACGGGGTCGAGCAGTACTTC.

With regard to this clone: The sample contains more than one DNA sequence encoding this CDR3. The CDR3 DNA sequence: TGTGCCAGCAGCTTGGGGCAGACCTACGAGCAGTACTTC. Translation gives CASSLGQTYEQYF. The rearrangement uses TRBV27 and TRBJ2-7, with a possible D match to TRBD1 (5 bases). V shed 6 bases and J shed 2 bases, with 11 bases lying between them. The CDR3 runs 13 residues. CDR1 and CDR2 (germline): MNHEY, SMNVEV (reference sequence).

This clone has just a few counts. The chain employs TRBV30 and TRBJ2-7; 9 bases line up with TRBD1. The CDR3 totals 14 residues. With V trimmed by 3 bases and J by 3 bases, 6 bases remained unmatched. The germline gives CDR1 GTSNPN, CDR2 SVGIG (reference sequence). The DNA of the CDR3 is TGTGCCTGGAGGGGACAGGGCGCTCGCTACGAGCAGTACTTC. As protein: CAWRGQGARYEQYF.

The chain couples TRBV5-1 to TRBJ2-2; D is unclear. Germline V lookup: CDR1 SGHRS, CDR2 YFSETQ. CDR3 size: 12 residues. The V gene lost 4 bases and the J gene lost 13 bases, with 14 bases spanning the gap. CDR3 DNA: TGCGCCAGCAGCGAACCGCCGGATGTGCTGTTTTTT. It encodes CASSEPPDVLFF.

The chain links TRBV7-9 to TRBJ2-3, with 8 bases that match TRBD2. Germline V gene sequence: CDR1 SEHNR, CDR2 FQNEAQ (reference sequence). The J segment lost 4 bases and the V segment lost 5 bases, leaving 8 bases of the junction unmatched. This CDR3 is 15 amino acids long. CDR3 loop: CASSPSGSSADTQYF. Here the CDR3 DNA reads TGTGCCAGCAGCCCCAGCGGGAGTAGCGCAGATACGCAGTATTTT.

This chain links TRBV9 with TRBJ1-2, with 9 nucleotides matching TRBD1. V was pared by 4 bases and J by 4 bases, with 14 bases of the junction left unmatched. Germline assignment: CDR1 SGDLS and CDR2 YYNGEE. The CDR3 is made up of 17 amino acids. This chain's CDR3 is CASSNRDRELRSYGYTF. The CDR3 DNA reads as TGTGCCAGCAGCAACCGGGACAGGGAGCTAAGGAGCTATGGCTACACCTTC.

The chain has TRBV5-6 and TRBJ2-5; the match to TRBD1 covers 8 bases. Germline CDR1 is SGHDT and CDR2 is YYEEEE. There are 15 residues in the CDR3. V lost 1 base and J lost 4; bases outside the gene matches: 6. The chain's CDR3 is CASSLLQGVVETQYF. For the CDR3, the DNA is TGTGCCAGCAGCTTGCTACAGGGGGTAGTAGAGACCCAGTACTTC.

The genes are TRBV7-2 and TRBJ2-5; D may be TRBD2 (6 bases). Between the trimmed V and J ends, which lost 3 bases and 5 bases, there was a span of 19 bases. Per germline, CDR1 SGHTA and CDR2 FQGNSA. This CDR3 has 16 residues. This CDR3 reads CASSFFPGRHGETQYF. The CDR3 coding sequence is TGTGCCAGCAGCTTCTTCCCCGGGAGACATGGGGAGACCCAGTACTTC.

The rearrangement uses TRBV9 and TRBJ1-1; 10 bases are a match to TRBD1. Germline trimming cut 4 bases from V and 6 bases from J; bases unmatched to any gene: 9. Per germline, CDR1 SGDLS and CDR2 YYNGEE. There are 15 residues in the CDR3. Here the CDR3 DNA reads TGTGCCAGCAGCACCCGGACAGGGGGGTATGCTGAAGCTTTCTTT. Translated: CASSTRTGGYAEAFF.

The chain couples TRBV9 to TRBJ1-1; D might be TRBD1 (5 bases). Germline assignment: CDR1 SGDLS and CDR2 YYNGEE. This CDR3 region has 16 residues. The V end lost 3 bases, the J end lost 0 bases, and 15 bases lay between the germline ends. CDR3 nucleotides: TGTGCCAGCAGCGAACTTCCGGGACGGATGAACACTGAAGCTTTCTTT. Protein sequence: CASSELPGRMNTEAFF.

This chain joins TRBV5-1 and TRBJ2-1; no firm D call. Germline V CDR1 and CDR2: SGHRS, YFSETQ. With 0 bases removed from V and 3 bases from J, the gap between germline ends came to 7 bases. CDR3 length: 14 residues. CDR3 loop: CASSLGDGYNEQFF. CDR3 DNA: TGCGCCAGCAGCTTGGGAGATGGCTACAATGAGCAGTTCTTC. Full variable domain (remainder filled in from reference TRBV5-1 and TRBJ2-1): KAGVTQTPRYLIKTRGQQVTLSCSPISGHRSVSWYQQTPGQGLQFLFEYFSETQRNKGNFPGRFSGRQFSNSRSEMNVSTLELGDSALYLCASSLGDGYNEQFFGPGTRLTVL.

In DNA, the CDR3 is TGCGCCAGCAGCCAAGATTGGGGCGGTCCGCAAGGCTACACCTTC. Encoded protein: CASSQDWGGPQGYTF. The chain links TRBV4-3 to TRBJ1-2, with D possibly TRBD1 on 5 matching bases. The CDR3 spans 15 residues. V was pared by 0 bases and J by 8 bases, with 16 bases between. Germline V gene lookup returns CDR1 LGHNA and CDR2 YSLEER.